Listed here are 4 T cell receptor beta chains from one sample, sequenced in a study of blood T cell repertoires in COVID-19. Sequencing was performed with immunoSEQ multiplex PCR; in TCRdb, only in-frame clones are kept and a portion is missing. Among about 75,000 clones, roughly 90% were seen once, and the ten largest hold 8.5% to 9.5%. Input material: peripheral blood. The receptors come from a human donor in a cohort sampled during active COVID-19.

V and J are TRBV6-5 and TRBJ1-5; tentatively, D is TRBD1 (5 bases). From germline, CDR1 is MNHEY and CDR2 SVGAGI. The CDR3 contains 14 residues. Trimming removed 8 bases at V and 0 bases at J, with 11 bases between. The CDR3 here is CASGGGYSNQPQHF. The CDR3 nucleotides read TGTGCCAGCGGGGGGGGATATAGCAATCAGCCCCAGCATTTT.

This sequence joins TRBV24-1 and TRBJ2-2; TRBD2 aligns across 9 bases. The CDR3 totals 20 residues. Germline trimming cut 2 bases from V and 5 bases from J; bases unmatched to any gene: 17. Germline lookup yields CDR1 KGHDR and CDR2 SFDVKD. CDR3 nucleotides: TGTGCCACCAGTGATTGCACTCGGACTCGCGGGGGGGCGGGAACCGGGGAGCTGTTTTTT. Protein product: CATSDCTRTRGGAGTGELFF.

V is TRBV18 and J is TRBJ2-7, with TRBD1 matching 12 bases. CDR3 length equals 14 residues. Per the germline V gene, CDR1 is KGHSH and CDR2 is LQKENI. V lost 3 bases, J lost 6 bases, and 3 bases stayed unmatched. CDR3 in amino acids: CASSPGTGGSEQYF. DNA for the CDR3: TGTGCCAGCTCACCCGGGACAGGGGGCAGCGAGCAGTACTTC.

The rearrangement links TRBV7-3 to TRBJ2-7; 7 positions match TRBD1. V lost 1 base and J lost 10; bases outside the gene matches: 10. This CDR3 contains 14 residues. Germline loops: CDR1 SGHTA, CDR2 FQGTGA. CDR3 DNA: TGTGCCAGCAGCTTAATGGGACAGAGTCGAGTCCAGTACTTC. Its translation is CASSLMGQSRVQYF.